A single T cell receptor beta chain is shown here with its context. The antigen is unknown. The sample originates from a study of T cell responses to AZD1222 COVID-19 vaccine. Study-level findings and limits: A mostly white British donor set with more females was recruited, and clonal diversity was possibly underestimated. Vaccination with two AZD1222 doses was followed by a rise in Spike-specific TCR breadth and depth.

V lost 3 bases to trimming and J lost 5 bases; unmatched junction nucleotides: 6. CDR1 is MNHNS and CDR2 is SASEGT in the germline V gene. This CDR3 is built from 14 residues. Assay: immunoSEQ multiplex PCR; the TCRdb copy retains only in-frame clones and omits some. The sample holds under 150,000 clones, approximately 94% seen once. The chain is built from TRBV6-1 and TRBJ2-5; 7 bases fit TRBD1. Sequencing used peripheral blood, obtained on day 0 of AZD1222 vaccination. The sequence was obtained from an adult in good health. The CDR3 spells CASSELTGLETQYF. CDR3 in DNA: TGTGCCAGCAGTGAGTTGACAGGGTTGGAGACCCAGTACTTC.